The 2 T cell receptor beta chains given below trace back to one sample, sequenced in a study of OX40 agonist ivuxolimab in advanced cancers. Receptor amplification or capture employed the immunoSEQ multiplex PCR assay. TCRdb's version of the immuneACCESS table is confined to in-frame rearrangements and falls short of the full clone set. An unresolved V gene accounts for under half of the shortfall where checked; the remainder is of unknown origin. The sample profile shows 40,000 to 65,000 clones; nearly 90% of them were found once. The top ten clonotypes cover around 1.5% of the sample. The source was CD4+ or CD8+ T cells sorted from blood, collected in a trial of the OX40 agonist ivuxolimab. The receptor source for this set is an adult with an advanced solid tumor such as melanoma, head and neck, liver or kidney cancer.

J is TRBJ2-2 and V is TRBV5-8, with 9 positions matching TRBD1. Germline CDR1 reads SGHTS; CDR2 reads YDEGEE. J was trimmed by 5 bases and V by 4 bases; bases with no gene match: 9. The length of the CDR3 is 16 residues. CDR3 in DNA: TGTGCCAGCAGCCCATATGGGACAGGGACGACCGGGGAGCTGTTTTTT. Translation: CASSPYGTGTTGELFF.

This rearrangement joins TRBV28 to TRBJ1-1; no definite D call. Trimming left V 3 bases short and J 5 bases short, with 19 bases between. The CDR3 is 16 amino acids. Germline V gives CDR1 MDHEN, CDR2 SYDVKM. The CDR3: CASSFLGFPSGTEAFF. The CDR3, as DNA: TGTGCCAGCAGTTTCTTAGGGTTCCCCTCGGGAACTGAAGCTTTCTTT. Full variable domain (missing parts from reference TRBV28 and TRBJ1-1): DVKVTQSSRYLVKRTGEKVFLECVQDMDHENMFWYRQDPGLGLRLIYFSYDVKMKEKGDIPEGYSVSREKKERFSLILESASTNQTSMYLCASSFLGFPSGTEAFFGQGTRLTVV.